A selection of T cell receptor beta chains follows, all from one sample in a study of response to subunit inactivated influenza vaccine. TCRdb called the RT-PCR reads again in MiXCR, with one record for every CDR3 protein. Seen here are roughly 790,000 distinct CDR3 sequences, roughly 20% observed once, and the top ten hold roughly 10%. Material: PBMCs from blood, obtained more than 4 days after vaccination. All receptors come from a man aged 50 to 60 who received an inactivated influenza vaccine. The CDR3 runs from the conserved cysteine through the conserved F or W. A D gene is named only where the DNA matches it firmly. Clone size is shown for a subset of rows, as once, few, many or a class of expanded clone.

V gene: TRBV10-3
clone size: NA
D gene: NA
J gene: TRBJ1-3
CDR3 protein: CAISPGHISGNTIYF
CDR3 DNA: TGTGCCATCAGTCCCGGACATATCTCTGGAAACACCATATATTTT

V gene: TRBV20-1
clone size: few
D gene: NA
J gene: TRBJ1-1
CDR3 protein: CSARDQSGTEAFF
CDR3 DNA: TGCAGTGCTAGAGATCAAAGCGGCACTGAAGCTTTCTTT

V gene: TRBV29-1
clone size: NA
D gene: NA
J gene: TRBJ1-3
CDR3 protein: CSVGDNSGNTIYF
CDR3 DNA: TGCAGCGTTGGCGATAACTCTGGAAACACCATATATTTT

V gene: TRBV21-1
clone size: NA
D gene: NA
J gene: TRBJ2-3
CDR3 protein: CASSKEGPGTSGVRPLTDTQYF
CDR3 DNA: TGTGCCAGCAGCAAAGAGGGCCCCGGGACTAGCGGGGTTCGCCCACTCACAGATACGCAGTATTTT

V gene: TRBV29-1
clone size: NA
D gene: TRBD1
J gene: TRBJ1-1
CDR3 protein: CSVQQGARTEAFF
CDR3 DNA: TGCAGCGTCCAACAGGGGGCTAGAACTGAAGCTTTCTTT

V gene: TRBV4-3
clone size: NA
D gene: NA
J gene: TRBJ2-3
CDR3 protein: CASSQEEGPGRTDTQYF
CDR3 DNA: TGCGCCAGCAGCCAAGAGGAGGGTCCGGGTCGCACAGATACGCAGTATTTT

V gene: TRBV5-1
clone size: NA
D gene: TRBD1
J gene: TRBJ1-4
CDR3 protein: CASSPGTGSPNEKLFF
CDR3 DNA: TGCGCCAGCAGCCCCGGGACAGGGTCCCCTAATGAAAAACTGTTTTTT

V gene: TRBV7-9
clone size: few
D gene: TRBD1
J gene: TRBJ1-2
CDR3 protein: CASSASGTGDYGYTF
CDR3 DNA: TGTGCCAGCAGCGCCTCCGGGACAGGGGACTATGGCTACACCTTC

V gene: TRBV5-5
clone size: few
D gene: TRBD1
J gene: TRBJ2-1
CDR3 protein: CASSGGDRVVNEQFF
CDR3 DNA: TGTGCCAGCAGCGGAGGGGACAGGGTTGTGAATGAGCAGTTCTTC

V gene: TRBV7-2
clone size: few
D gene: NA
J gene: TRBJ2-4
CDR3 protein: CASSFGQGGSIQYF
CDR3 DNA: TGTGCCAGCAGCTTCGGTCAGGGTGGGAGCATTCAGTACTTC

V gene: TRBV7-2
clone size: NA
D gene: NA
J gene: TRBJ1-2
CDR3 protein: CASSLEAVSYGYTF
CDR3 DNA: TGTGCCAGCAGCTTAGAGGCAGTCTCCTATGGCTACACCTTC

V gene: TRBV20-1
clone size: few
D gene: NA
J gene: TRBJ2-1
CDR3 protein: CSARFPAGNNEQFF
CDR3 DNA: TGCAGTGCTCGATTCCCCGCGGGGAACAATGAGCAGTTCTTC

V gene: TRBV25-1
clone size: NA
D gene: TRBD2
J gene: TRBJ2-7
CDR3 protein: CASSEWGLAGLLGEQYF
CDR3 DNA: TGTGCCAGCAGTGAATGGGGACTAGCGGGCCTACTGGGGGAGCAGTACTTC

V gene: TRBV25-1
clone size: few
D gene: NA
J gene: TRBJ2-2
CDR3 protein: CASSQGHGTGELFF
CDR3 DNA: TGTGCCAGCAGTCAAGGTCATGGCACCGGGGAGCTGTTTTTT